The 23 T cell receptor beta chains below come from one sample, sequenced in a study of blood T cell repertoires in COVID-19. Data came from immunoSEQ multiplex PCR; TCRdb stores just in-frame clones and leaves some out. The sample contains approximately 300,000 clones, around 90% of which appear only once. Material: peripheral blood. These receptors all come from a man between 18 and 29 years old who had recovered from COVID-19.

The chain links TRBV5-4 to TRBJ2-7, with 8 bases aligning to TRBD2. CDR1 is SGHNT and CDR2 is YYREEE in the germline V gene (reference sequence). This CDR3 comprises 15 residues. Trimming cost V 4 bases and J 5 bases; bases outside gene matches: 11. CDR3 amino acids: CASSVPGLGLDEQYF. In nucleotides, the CDR3 is TGTGCCAGCAGCGTACCGGGACTAGGTCTCGACGAGCAGTACTTC.

The rearrangement links TRBV2 to TRBJ1-6; 7 bases agree with TRBD1. The CDR3 is 16 residues long. Germline assignment: CDR1 SNHLY and CDR2 FYNNEI. V lost 6 bases and J lost 7; bases outside the gene matches: 12. The CDR3 nucleotides read TGTGCCAGCAGCCGGGACAGAACTCCGGCAAATTCACCCCTCCACTTT. Protein product: CASSRDRTPANSPLHF.

The J gene is TRBJ2-1, the V gene TRBV7-8; D possibly corresponds to TRBD2 (6 bases). Germline V gene data show CDR1 as SGHVS and CDR2 as FQNEAQ. The CDR3 is 17 amino acids. Trimming left V 5 bases short and J 0 bases short, with 17 bases between. Written as DNA, the CDR3 is TGTGCCAGCAGCAACACCTTAGCGGCCGCCTCCTACAATGAGCAGTTCTTC. Protein product: CASSNTLAAASYNEQFF.

The genes are TRBV9 and TRBJ1-3; D unresolved. Germline CDR1 is SGDLS and CDR2 is YYNGEE. The CDR3 sequence is 16 residues long. V lost 0 bases to trimming and J lost 2 bases, with 12 bases between them. CDR3 in DNA: TGTGCCAGCAGCGTAGGTGTAGTAGCAACTGGAAACACCATATATTTT. Its protein product is CASSVGVVATGNTIYF.

The chain has TRBV6-5 and TRBJ2-7; 7 nucleotides line up with TRBD1. Germline-derived CDR1 and CDR2 are MNHEY and SVGAGI. V was pared by 6 bases and J by 3 bases, with 8 bases of the junction left unmatched. This CDR3 contains 14 residues. The CDR3 DNA is TGTGCCAGCAGCCCCCACGGGACAGACTACGAGCAGTACTTC. Translated, it gives CASSPHGTDYEQYF.

The chain uses TRBV9 and TRBJ1-1; possible D gene TRBD1, 5 bases. Germline CDR1 and CDR2: SGDLS and YYNGEE. This CDR3 has 13 residues. With 4 bases removed from V and 6 bases from J, the gap between germline ends came to 13 bases. The DNA for the CDR3 is TGTGCCAGCAGCCCCGGGGGGATTGCTGAAGCTTTCTTT. Its translation: CASSPGGIAEAFF.

The rearrangement joins TRBV11-2 to TRBJ2-3; 10 bases map to TRBD2. Germline assignment: CDR1 SGHAT and CDR2 FQNNGV. This CDR3 is 16 amino acids long. J lost 4 bases, V lost 2 bases, and 6 bases had no gene match. CDR3 region: CASSLLLSGGSDTQYF. CDR3 DNA sequence: TGTGCCAGCAGCTTATTGCTTAGCGGGGGGTCAGATACGCAGTATTTT.

The rearrangement uses TRBV27 and TRBJ2-7; 7 bases align to TRBD2. V lost 2 bases and J lost 3; bases outside the gene matches: 1. Germline assignment: CDR1 MNHEY and CDR2 SMNVEV (reference sequence). CDR3 length: 13 amino acids. The CDR3 here is CASSLGGSYEQYF. The CDR3 region has the DNA TGTGCCAGCAGTTTAGGCGGGAGCTACGAGCAGTACTTC.

The chain links TRBV2 to TRBJ1-5; D gene ambiguous. Trimming stripped 8 bases from V and 0 bases from J, with 17 bases between. The CDR3 loop spans 16 amino acids. CDR1 is SNHLY and CDR2 is FYNNEI in the germline V gene. CDR3 DNA sequence: TGTGCCAGCTGCCCAGAGGGCGGGATTAGCAATCAGCCCCAGCATTTT. Translated, it gives CASCPEGGISNQPQHF.

The gene calls are TRBV7-9 and TRBJ2-3; D remains ambiguous. The CDR3 covers 14 residues. CDR1 is SEHNR and CDR2 is FQNEAQ in the germline V gene (reference sequence). V lost 0 bases to trimming and J lost 6 bases, with 10 bases between them. CDR3: CASSLAGSADTQYF. In DNA form, the CDR3 reads TGTGCCAGCAGCTTAGCGGGCTCTGCGGATACGCAGTATTTT.

The chain has TRBV18 and TRBJ2-3; TRBD1 aligns across 8 bases. Trimming took 3 bases from V and 3 from J; bases not matched to a gene: 5. Germline V gene lookup returns CDR1 KGHSH and CDR2 LQKENI. This CDR3 contains 15 residues. The CDR3 sequence: CASSPAGQGTDTQYF. In nucleotides, the CDR3 is TGTGCCAGCTCACCGGCCGGACAGGGAACAGATACGCAGTATTTT.

This rearrangement joins TRBV3-1 (or the pseudogene TRBV3-2) to TRBJ2-7, with a tentative D call TRBD1 (5 bases). Germline CDR1 and CDR2: LGHDT and YNNKEL (reference sequence). This CDR3 spans 15 amino acids. Trimming left V 1 base short and J 3 bases short, with 13 bases between. The CDR3 spells CASSQGGQTVYEQYF. Written as DNA, the CDR3 is TGTGCCAGCAGCCAAGGGGGCCAAACCGTCTACGAGCAGTACTTC.

The V gene is TRBV5-8, the J gene TRBJ2-1, with 8 bases matching TRBD2. J was trimmed by 2 bases and V by 4 bases; bases with no gene match: 5. The CDR3 has 15 amino acids. The germline V gene encodes CDR1 SGHTS and CDR2 YDEGEE. CDR3 sequence: CASSLSGGPYNEQFF. The CDR3 DNA reads TGTGCCAGCAGCCTGAGCGGGGGACCCTACAATGAGCAGTTCTTC.

The chain couples TRBV6-6 to TRBJ2-2; 7 bases fit TRBD2. The ends lost 4 bases at V and 0 bases at J; junction bases unmatched: 5. The CDR3 length is 16 residues. The V gene's germline CDR1 is MNHNY and CDR2 SVGAGI (reference sequence). The CDR3 sequence: CASSWGGFANTGELFF. In nucleotides, the CDR3 is TGTGCCAGCAGTTGGGGGGGGTTCGCGAACACCGGGGAGCTGTTTTTT.

The V call is TRBV27, the J call TRBJ1-1, with D perhaps TRBD1 (6 bases). Trimming removed 9 bases at V and 2 bases at J, with 13 bases between. Per germline, CDR1 MNHEY and CDR2 SMNVEV (reference sequence). The CDR3 totals 13 residues. DNA for the CDR3: TGTGCCAGTTGGGGCAGGGGTAACACTGAAGCTTTCTTT. Its protein product is CASWGRGNTEAFF.

This chain connects TRBV9 to TRBJ2-5; 8 nucleotides align to TRBD1. V gave up 2 bases and J gave up 0 bases; unmatched junction bases: 9. This CDR3 has 17 amino acids. Germline lookup yields CDR1 SGDLS and CDR2 YYNGEE. In DNA, the CDR3 is TGTGCCAGCAGCGTCAGGGGACAGGCGCTGTACCAAGAGACCCAGTACTTC. Its protein is CASSVRGQALYQETQYF. Supplemented by reference TRBV9 and TRBJ2-5, the full variable domain reads DSGVTQTPKHLITATGQRVTLRCSPRSGDLSVYWYQQSLDQGLQFLIQYYNGEERAKGNILERFSAQQFPDLHSELNLSSLELGDSALYFCASSVRGQALYQETQYFGPGTRLLVL.

The chain is built from TRBV4-2 and TRBJ2-2; TRBD1 agrees at 7 bases. The CDR3 is made up of 16 amino acids. V dropped 4 bases and J dropped 1; count of bases not matched to a gene: 6. Germline loops: CDR1 LGHNA, CDR2 YNFKEQ. CDR3 loop: CASSRDGTVNTGELFF. CDR3 DNA: TGTGCCAGCAGCCGAGACGGGACAGTGAACACCGGGGAGCTGTTTTTT.

The genes are TRBV9 and TRBJ2-3; D might be TRBD2 (7 bases). The length of the CDR3 is 15 residues. With 4 bases removed from V and 7 bases from J, the gap between germline ends came to 19 bases. CDR1 and CDR2 from the germline V gene are SGDLS and YYNGEE. The CDR3 spells CASSTGGTGGNTQYF. In DNA, the CDR3 is TGTGCCAGCAGCACGGGCGGGACGGGGGGCAATACGCAGTATTTT.

The rearrangement uses TRBV5-4 and TRBJ2-7; 9 positions match TRBD2. Germline-derived CDR1 and CDR2 are SGHNT and YYREEE (reference sequence). The CDR3 length is 16 residues. Germline trimming cut 4 bases from V and 3 bases from J; bases unmatched to any gene: 11. CDR3 protein: CASSRTGTSLNYEQYF. In nucleotides, the CDR3 is TGTGCCAGCAGCAGGACCGGGACTAGCTTGAACTACGAGCAGTACTTC.

This CDR3 reads CASTPSSVAYNEQFF. The CDR3 DNA is TGTGCCAGCACCCCAAGTAGCGTAGCGTACAATGAGCAGTTCTTC. This chain connects TRBV28 to TRBJ2-1; tentative D call: TRBD2 (5 bases). Trimming cost V 7 bases and J 4 bases, with 17 bases left between them. This CDR3 contains 15 residues. The V gene's germline CDR1 is MDHEN and CDR2 SYDVKM.

This clone occurred once. The chain couples TRBV19 to TRBJ1-1; D gene ambiguous. This CDR3 region has 15 residues. The germline V gene encodes CDR1 LNHDA and CDR2 SQIVND (reference sequence). V was pared by 1 base and J by 1 base, with 10 bases between. In DNA, the CDR3 is TGTGCCAGTAGTATAGGGGCAGCTCAGAACACTGAAGCTTTCTTT. This sequence encodes CASSIGAAQNTEAFF.

The chain couples TRBV9 to TRBJ2-7; no clear D. The ends were cut back, 1 base at V and 5 bases at J, with 16 bases in the middle. The CDR3 loop spans 15 amino acids. The germline CDR1 and CDR2 sequences are SGDLS and YYNGEE. CDR3 sequence (DNA): TGTGCCAGCAGCGTAAGCCCCTCTCTCTCGGACGAGCAGTACTTC. Translating gives CASSVSPSLSDEQYF.

V usage is TRBV5-6 and J usage is TRBJ1-5; 9 nucleotides agree with TRBD1. V shed 2 bases, J shed 0 bases, and the junction held 3 bases outside the gene matches. The CDR3 length is 16 residues. The germline V gene encodes CDR1 SGHDT and CDR2 YYEEEE. The DNA of the CDR3 is TGTGCCAGCAGCTTCGGACAGGGGCCTAGCAATCAGCCCCAGCATTTT. It specifies CASSFGQGPSNQPQHF.